A selection of T cell receptor beta chains follows, all from one sample in a study of T cell responses to AZD1222 COVID-19 vaccine. Data came from immunoSEQ multiplex PCR; TCRdb stores just in-frame clones and leaves some out. The table includes 100,000 or so clones, 70% to 90% detected once. The source material was peripheral blood, sampled on day 0 of AZD1222 vaccination. The receptors were sampled from an adult in good health. CDR3s include the opening cysteine and the closing phenylalanine or tryptophan. A D gene is named only where the DNA matches it firmly. A clone size is listed for some rows: how often the clone was seen (once, few, many), or a class if it is expanded.

D gene: TRBD1; clone size: NA; V gene: TRBV24-1; J gene: TRBJ1-2; CDR3 protein: CATSESGQRYGYTF; CDR3 DNA: TGTGCCACCAGTGAATCGGGACAGAGGTATGGCTACACCTTC
D gene: TRBD1; clone size: NA; V gene: TRBV6-5; J gene: TRBJ2-3; CDR3 protein: CASSLSGTGTDTQYF; CDR3 DNA: TGTGCCAGCAGTCTCAGCGGGACAGGGACAGATACGCAGTATTTT
D gene: NA; clone size: NA; V gene: TRBV7-8; J gene: TRBJ2-3; CDR3 protein: CASSWRGRDTDTQYF; CDR3 DNA: TGTGCCAGCAGCTGGCGGGGCAGGGACACAGATACGCAGTATTTT
D gene: NA; clone size: NA; V gene: TRBV5-4; J gene: TRBJ2-5; CDR3 protein: CASSKNQETQYF; CDR3 DNA: TGTGCCAGCAGCAAGAACCAAGAGACCCAGTACTTC
D gene: TRBD2; clone size: NA; V gene: TRBV9; J gene: TRBJ2-2; CDR3 protein: CASSDSGGADTGELFF; CDR3 DNA: TGTGCCAGCAGCGATAGCGGGGGGGCGGACACCGGGGAGCTGTTTTTT
D gene: TRBD1; clone size: NA; V gene: TRBV11-3; J gene: TRBJ2-2; CDR3 protein: CASSMGTVNTGELFF; CDR3 DNA: TGTGCCAGCAGTATGGGGACAGTTAACACCGGGGAGCTGTTTTTT
D gene: NA; clone size: NA; V gene: TRBV5-1; J gene: TRBJ1-3; CDR3 protein: CASSPGRISGNTIYF; CDR3 DNA: TGTGCCAGCAGCCCAGGACGGATCTCTGGAAACACCATATATTTT
D gene: TRBD1; clone size: NA; V gene: TRBV5-1; J gene: TRBJ1-5; CDR3 protein: CASSLGGTGGGQPQHF; CDR3 DNA: TGCGCCAGCAGCCTGGGCGGGACAGGGGGCGGTCAGCCCCAGCATTTT
D gene: NA; clone size: NA; V gene: TRBV11-1; J gene: TRBJ2-5; CDR3 protein: CASSLGRGIQETQYF; CDR3 DNA: TGTGCCAGCAGCTTAGGACGAGGGATCCAAGAGACCCAGTACTTC
D gene: NA; clone size: NA; V gene: TRBV6-5; J gene: TRBJ1-2; CDR3 protein: CASSSQGYGYTF; CDR3 DNA: TGTGCCAGCAGTTCACAGGGATATGGCTACACCTTC
D gene: TRBD1; clone size: NA; V gene: TRBV28; J gene: TRBJ1-2; CDR3 protein: CASRVSGTGGGYTF; CDR3 DNA: TGTGCCAGCAGGGTTTCCGGGACAGGGGGTGGCTACACCTTC
D gene: NA; clone size: NA; V gene: TRBV7-5; J gene: TRBJ1-1; CDR3 protein: CARSFHSGGATARDTEAFF; CDR3 DNA: TGTGCCAGAAGCTTCCACTCTGGGGGAGCCACCGCCCGAGACACTGAAGCTTTCTTT
D gene: NA; clone size: NA; V gene: TRBV7-2; J gene: TRBJ1-2; CDR3 protein: CASSLVRDRSGYTF; CDR3 DNA: TGTGCCAGCAGCTTAGTTCGGGATCGTTCTGGCTACACCTTC
D gene: TRBD1; clone size: NA; V gene: TRBV6-5; J gene: TRBJ1-1; CDR3 protein: CASSPGQGVTEAFF; CDR3 DNA: TGTGCCAGCAGCCCGGGACAGGGTGTTACTGAAGCTTTCTTT
D gene: NA; clone size: NA; V gene: TRBV7-2; J gene: TRBJ1-3; CDR3 protein: CASSKTTMRTIYF; CDR3 DNA: TGTGCCAGCAGCAAGACAACTATGCGGACCATATATTTT
D gene: NA; clone size: few; V gene: TRBV12-3/TRBV12-4; J gene: TRBJ1-1; CDR3 protein: CASSLFLNTEAFF; CDR3 DNA: TGTGCCAGCAGTTTATTCTTGAACACTGAAGCTTTCTTT
D gene: TRBD1; clone size: NA; V gene: TRBV7-3; J gene: TRBJ1-2; CDR3 protein: CASSSDRGRPSGYTF; CDR3 DNA: TGTGCCAGCAGCTCAGACAGGGGGCGCCCCAGTGGCTACACCTTC
D gene: TRBD1; clone size: once; V gene: TRBV19; J gene: TRBJ1-5; CDR3 protein: CASSTPIRTGGRYQPQHF; CDR3 DNA: TGTGCCAGTAGTACCCCCATTCGGACAGGGGGCAGGTATCAGCCCCAGCATTTT
D gene: NA; clone size: NA; V gene: TRBV30; J gene: TRBJ1-2; CDR3 protein: CAWGTRGYGYTF; CDR3 DNA: TGTGCCTGGGGGACCCGCGGATATGGCTACACCTTC
D gene: NA; clone size: NA; V gene: TRBV7-3; J gene: TRBJ1-2; CDR3 protein: CASSLPGGGGYTF; CDR3 DNA: TGTGCCAGCAGCCTTCCGGGAGGTGGAGGCTACACCTTC
D gene: NA; clone size: NA; V gene: TRBV9; J gene: TRBJ2-1; CDR3 protein: CASSPDLRDYNEQFF; CDR3 DNA: TGTGCCAGCAGCCCCGACCTTAGGGACTACAATGAGCAGTTCTTC
D gene: TRBD2; clone size: NA; V gene: TRBV15; J gene: TRBJ2-2; CDR3 protein: CATSIGTSGPYELFF; CDR3 DNA: TGTGCCACCAGCATCGGGACTAGCGGCCCGTACGAGCTGTTTTTT
D gene: TRBD2; clone size: NA; V gene: TRBV9; J gene: TRBJ2-1; CDR3 protein: CASSYSAGGQNEQFF; CDR3 DNA: TGTGCCAGCAGCTATAGCGCGGGGGGCCAAAATGAGCAGTTCTTC
D gene: NA; clone size: once; V gene: TRBV19; J gene: TRBJ1-1; CDR3 protein: CASITGNTEAFF; CDR3 DNA: TGTGCCAGTATCACAGGGAACACTGAAGCTTTCTTT
D gene: TRBD2; clone size: NA; V gene: TRBV19; J gene: TRBJ2-7; CDR3 protein: CASSALGGSEQYF; CDR3 DNA: TGTGCCAGTAGTGCCCTGGGGGGGAGCGAGCAGTACTTC
D gene: NA; clone size: NA; V gene: TRBV29-1; J gene: TRBJ1-2; CDR3 protein: CSVDPGSYGYTF; CDR3 DNA: TGCAGCGTTGATCCGGGAAGCTATGGCTACACCTTC
D gene: NA; clone size: NA; V gene: TRBV4-3; J gene: TRBJ1-3; CDR3 protein: CASSQGSDGSSSGNTIYF; CDR3 DNA: TGCGCCAGCAGCCAGGGGTCCGACGGTTCCTCCTCTGGAAACACCATATATTTT